This TCR beta chain was sequenced during a study of T cell responses to AZD1222 COVID-19 vaccine. The study, taken as a whole, reports: The study identified only five or six AZD1222 recipients as seropositive at baseline. Targeting of unmutated variant regions was reportedly seen in nearly half of spike-specific TCRs.

The germline V gene has CDR1 SGHRS and CDR2 YFSETQ. This CDR3 is 13 amino acids long. V lost 0 bases, J lost 1 base, and 4 bases lay in between. Here immunoSEQ multiplex PCR was the method, and the copy in TCRdb shows in-frame clones only, minus some. The repertoire holds around 130,000 clones, around 84% seen once, with roughly an eighth in the top ten. About this clone: Its specificity is unknown.

The source is an adult in good health. V is TRBV5-1 and J is TRBJ1-1; D is unresolved. This material consisted of peripheral blood, taken on day 0 of AZD1222 vaccination. The CDR3 loop reads CASSLARNTEAFF. CDR3 DNA: TGCGCCAGCAGCTTGGCACGGAACACTGAAGCTTTCTTT.